Shown below are 10 T cell receptor beta chains from a single sample sequenced in a study of metastatic and nonmetastatic thyroid tumors. Patients were all untreated before their thyroid surgery. MiXCR re-clonotyped the PCR reads for TCRdb. The table includes roughly 21,000 clones, roughly 30% detected once. The sequencing input was tumor tissue. Every receptor here comes from a male donor with papillary thyroid cancer or a benign thyroid nodule (not recorded which). Some clones in this sample may be carry-over from other donors' samples.

This rearrangement joins TRBV10-2 to TRBJ2-6, with D perhaps TRBD1 (5 bases). V was cut by 6 bases and J by 0 bases, with 12 bases left in between. The CDR3 sequence is 16 residues long. Germline V gene data show CDR1 as WSHSY and CDR2 as SAAADI. The CDR3 here is CASSQGIGSGANVLTF. The DNA for the CDR3 is TGCGCCAGCAGCCAGGGAATTGGCTCTGGGGCCAACGTCCTGACTTTC.

This chain links TRBV3-1 with TRBJ1-2; TRBD1 is a possible D gene (5 bases). The CDR3 length is 16 residues. The germline CDR1 and CDR2 sequences are LGHDT and YNNKEL (reference sequence). Between the trimmed V and J ends, which lost 3 bases and 1 base, there was a span of 15 bases. The CDR3 coding sequence is TGTGCCAGCAGCCAGGATTGGACATTGCATAACTATGGCTACACCTTC. Translation: CASSQDWTLHNYGYTF.

The chain has TRBV18 and TRBJ1-2, with D perhaps TRBD1 (6 bases). V lost 3 bases and J lost 1, with 12 bases in between. There are 15 residues in the CDR3. Germline loops: CDR1 KGHSH, CDR2 LQKENI. The CDR3 bases are TGTGCCAGCTCACCTCGGACAGACAATAACTATGGCTACACCTTC. Its protein is CASSPRTDNNYGYTF. The entire variable domain, with the rest obtained from reference TRBV18 and TRBJ1-2, is as follows: NAGVMQNPRHLVRRRGQEARLRCSPMKGHSHVYWYRQLPEEGLKFMVYLQKENIIDESGMPKERFSAEFPKEGPSILRIQQVVRGDSAAYFCASSPRTDNNYGYTFGSGTRLTVV.

This clone has at least ten counts. The chain links TRBV10-2 to TRBJ1-1; D not resolved. Germline V gives CDR1 WSHSY, CDR2 SAAADI. The CDR3 contains 14 residues. Trimming removed 4 bases from V and 4 bases from J, with 13 bases in between. The CDR3 nucleotides are TGCGCCAGCAGTGTATTCGGGTTGGCCACTGAAGCTTTCTTT. Translated: CASSVFGLATEAFF.

CDR3 nucleotide sequence: TGTGCCAGCAGCTTAGGGGGATCCTCTGGAAACACCATATATTTT. This sequence encodes CASSLGGSSGNTIYF. This chain joins TRBV7-6 and TRBJ1-3, with no clear D. Looked up from germline, CDR1 is SGHVS and CDR2 is FNYEAQ. This CDR3 is built from 15 residues. V was trimmed by 1 base and J by 0 bases, leaving 7 bases between them.

About this clone itself: The junction departs from germline at one end; a sequencing error may be responsible. The chain joins TRBV30 to TRBJ2-2; TRBD1 is a possible D gene (6 bases). The CDR3 sequence is 14 residues long. CDR1 is GTSNPN, CDR2 SVGIG, per germline (reference sequence). The CDR3 DNA follows: TGTTCCTGGATCCGGGACACGAACACCGGGGACCTGTTTTTT. This gives the protein CSWIRDTNTGDLFF.

This clone qualifies as medium-sized. V usage is TRBV5-1 and J usage is TRBJ2-7; 9 bases are a match to TRBD2. The CDR3 consists of 14 residues. CDR1 is SGHRS, CDR2 YFSETQ, per germline. With 2 bases clipped from V and 9 bases from J, the junction kept 9 bases outside the gene matches. The CDR3 loop is CASSLSGRSEWQYF. The CDR3 nucleotides are TGCGCCAGCAGCTTAAGCGGGAGGTCGGAGTGGCAGTACTTC.

Comment on this clone: Relative to the germline gene, one junction end is altered; a read error may explain this. In the same sample, other DNA sequences code for this CDR3. The J gene is TRBJ2-7, the V gene TRBV6-1; a possible D gene is TRBD2 (5 bases). The CDR3 is made up of 13 amino acids. Germline values: CDR1 MNHNS, CDR2 SASEGT. The CDR3 reads CALEDEGRYEQYF. The CDR3 bases are TGCGCCCTCGAAGACGAGGGTAGGTACGAGCAATACTTC.

The chain employs TRBV20-1 and TRBJ2-2; tentative D call: TRBD2 (6 bases). Trimming took off 6 bases at V and 4 bases at J, with 9 bases between the two ends. This CDR3 is 12 amino acids long. The germline CDR1 and CDR2 sequences are DFQATT and SNEGSKA (reference sequence). CDR3 sequence reads: CSAGRGTGELFF. The CDR3 region has the DNA TGCAGTGCCGGGAGAGGCACCGGGGAGCTGTTTTTT.

In its sample, this clone was seen many times. The chain couples TRBV20-1 to TRBJ2-7, with TRBD1 identical over 9 bases. The CDR3 covers 20 residues. V gave up 1 base and J gave up 0 bases; unmatched junction bases: 19. Germline lookup yields CDR1 DFQATT and CDR2 SNEGSKA (reference sequence). The CDR3 reads CSARGIDPRGGQGLSYEQYF. The CDR3, as DNA: TGCAGTGCTAGAGGGATCGATCCGAGGGGGGGACAGGGCCTCTCCTACGAGCAGTACTTC.